The 31 T cell receptor beta chains presented below share a single source sample, sequenced in a study of T cell repertoires in ileal Crohn's disease. The protocol was immunoSEQ multiplex PCR, while the TCRdb copy is restricted to in-frame clones and leaves out a portion. The data contain some 7,000 clones, roughly 76% of them seen just once; the ten biggest clones take up roughly 4.5%. Sequenced sample: ileal tissue. Receptor source: an adult with Crohn's disease.

This clone was detected only a few times. This chain links TRBV19 with TRBJ1-4; D is perhaps TRBD1 (5 bases). The germline V and J ends were trimmed by 7 bases and 5 bases, with 11 bases remaining between them. The germline V gene has CDR1 LNHDA and CDR2 SQIVND (reference sequence). The CDR3 has 13 amino acids. For the CDR3, the DNA is TGTGCCAGTACACAGGCCTTCAATGAAAAACTGTTTTTT. Translating gives CASTQAFNEKLFF.

The chain uses TRBV18 and TRBJ2-5; 8 nucleotides agree with TRBD2. V trimming: 9 bases; J trimming: 5 bases; junction bases outside the gene matches: 11. The germline CDR1 and CDR2 sequences are KGHSH and LQKENI. There are 14 residues in the CDR3. CDR3 in amino acids: CASSGTYPGETQYF. The DNA for the CDR3 is TGTGCCAGTAGCGGGACATACCCCGGGGAGACCCAGTACTTC.

This chain uses TRBV6-5 with TRBJ1-6; 8 bases agree with TRBD1. This CDR3 region has 16 residues. The V gene end was trimmed by 2 bases and the J gene end by 7 bases; junction bases not matched to a gene: 7. The germline CDR1 and CDR2 sequences are MNHEY and SVGAGI. The CDR3 loop is CASSYDGQGSNSPLHF. The DNA of the CDR3 is TGTGCCAGCAGTTACGACGGACAGGGATCGAATTCACCCCTCCACTTT.

This clone turned up a few times. The V and J genes are TRBV6-5 and TRBJ1-1; perhaps TRBD1 as D (5 bases). This CDR3 is built from 16 residues. Germline V CDR1 and CDR2: MNHEY, SVGAGI. Between the trimmed V and J ends, which lost 0 bases and 3 bases, there was a span of 14 bases. The chain's CDR3 is CASSYSLGVLDTEAFF. CDR3 DNA sequence: TGTGCCAGCAGTTACTCGTTAGGGGTATTAGACACTGAAGCTTTCTTT.

V gene TRBV6-5 combines with J gene TRBJ1-1; 7 bases map to TRBD1. This CDR3 has 14 amino acids. The V gene end was trimmed by 5 bases and the J gene end by 4 bases; junction bases not matched to a gene: 7. Germline values: CDR1 MNHEY, CDR2 SVGAGI. CDR3 sequence: CASSTHRGPTEAFF. The DNA for the CDR3 is TGTGCCAGCAGTACCCACAGGGGACCCACTGAAGCTTTCTTT.

This clone occurred once. The chain couples TRBV10-3 to TRBJ2-5; 10 bases line up with TRBD2. The end of the DNA fits TRBJ2-7 better, so the J call may be wrong. Germline CDR1 ENHRY, CDR2 SYGVKD. The CDR3 loop spans 15 amino acids. The chain's CDR3 is CAISESSSGRGEQYF. CDR3 coding DNA: TGTGCCATCAGTGAGTCGTCTAGCGGGAGAGGCGAGCAGTACTTC.

CDR3 in DNA: TGCGCCAGCAGCTTAGCAGGCTTCGAGCAGTACTTC. It specifies CASSLAGFEQYF. The rearrangement joins TRBV5-1 to TRBJ2-7; D not certain. There are 12 residues in the CDR3. Trimming took 2 bases from V and 6 from J, leaving 9 bases between them. In germline, CDR1 is SGHRS, CDR2 YFSETQ.

This chain links TRBV6-5 with TRBJ1-1; D perhaps matches TRBD1 (6 bases). Per germline, CDR1 MNHEY and CDR2 SVGAGI. Between the trimmed V and J ends, which lost 7 bases and 4 bases, there was a span of 13 bases. The CDR3 is 13 amino acids. This CDR3 is CASMGAYVTEAFF. The CDR3 DNA follows: TGTGCCAGCATGGGGGCTTATGTCACTGAAGCTTTCTTT.

The genes are TRBV7-9 and TRBJ1-1; TRBD1 might be the D (5 bases). V was trimmed by 4 bases and J by 11 bases, leaving 17 bases between them. CDR1 SEHNR and CDR2 FQNEAQ come from the germline V gene (reference sequence). CDR3 length: 13 residues. CDR3 region: CASSSSRQYKAFF. The CDR3 DNA reads TGTGCCAGCAGCTCGTCCAGACAGTATAAGGCTTTCTTT. Together with reference TRBV7-9 and TRBJ1-1, the CDR3 gives the full variable domain: DTGVSQNPRHKITKRGQNVTFRCDPISEHNRLYWYRQTLGQGPEFLTYFQNEAQLEKSRLLSDRFSAERPKGSFSTLEIQRTEQGDSAMYLCASSSSRQYKAFFGQGTRLTVV.

V and J are TRBV5-1 and TRBJ1-1; weak D call: TRBD1 (5 bases). Deletions cut 2 bases from V and 4 bases from J, with 9 bases between. The CDR3 consists of 13 residues. Per the germline V gene, CDR1 is SGHRS and CDR2 is YFSETQ. The CDR3 is CASSFTGATEAFF. For the CDR3, the DNA is TGCGCCAGCAGCTTTACTGGGGCCACTGAAGCTTTCTTT.

The chain links TRBV10-3 to TRBJ1-5; TRBD1 agrees at 7 bases. The germline V gene has CDR1 ENHRY and CDR2 SYGVKD. This CDR3 region has 13 residues. The ends lost 10 bases at V and 1 base at J; junction bases unmatched: 4. CDR3 in amino acids: CASKGQSNQPQHF. The CDR3 DNA reads TGTGCCAGCAAGGGACAGAGCAATCAGCCCCAGCATTTT.

The V and J genes are TRBV10-3 and TRBJ2-2; the match to TRBD1 covers 7 bases. Germline V lookup: CDR1 ENHRY, CDR2 SYGVKD. The CDR3 sequence is 15 residues long. V shed 4 bases and J 0 bases; nucleotides not matched to a gene: 2. As DNA, the CDR3 is TGTGCCATCAGTGGTGGGACAGCGAACACCGGGGAGCTGTTTTTT. Amino acids: CAISGGTANTGELFF.

This chain uses TRBV5-1 with TRBJ1-1; D perhaps matches TRBD1 (5 bases). Germline V lookup: CDR1 SGHRS, CDR2 YFSETQ. This CDR3 region has 15 residues. V was clipped by 3 bases and J by 1 base, with 13 bases between them. CDR3 region: CASSSGGGSNTEAFF. CDR3 DNA: TGCGCCAGCAGCTCCGGGGGGGGGTCGAACACTGAAGCTTTCTTT.

The chain couples TRBV29-1 to TRBJ2-5; TRBD2 is a possible D gene (6 bases). The germline V and J ends were trimmed by 4 bases and 1 base, with 16 bases remaining between them. Germline assignment: CDR1 SQVTM and CDR2 ANQGSEA. The CDR3 length is 15 residues. The CDR3 loop is CSVVRAWGVQETQYF. The CDR3 nucleotides are TGCAGCGTTGTTCGTGCGTGGGGGGTCCAAGAGACCCAGTACTTC.

The chain couples TRBV7-8 to TRBJ2-5; the match to TRBD2 covers 11 bases. Per germline, CDR1 SGHVS and CDR2 FQNEAQ. The CDR3 covers 15 residues. Trimming cost V 0 bases and J 4 bases; bases outside gene matches: 1. CDR3 sequence reads: CASSLASGRGETQYF. In DNA form, the CDR3 reads TGTGCCAGCAGCTTAGCTAGCGGGAGGGGAGAGACCCAGTACTTC.

This clone was picked up one time. The genes are TRBV10-1 and TRBJ2-2; 7 bases map to TRBD1. J was trimmed by 4 bases and V by 5 bases; bases with no gene match: 4. This CDR3 is 14 amino acids long. Germline values: CDR1 WNHNN, CDR2 SYGVQD (reference sequence). The CDR3 DNA is TGCGCCAGCAGTCCGGGACAGACCACCGGGGAGCTGTTTTTT. It is translated as CASSPGQTTGELFF.

The chain couples TRBV6-1 to TRBJ2-7, with a possible D match to TRBD2 (5 bases). Germline V CDR1 and CDR2: MNHNS, SASEGT. Between the trimmed V and J ends, which lost 1 base and 4 bases, there was a span of 17 bases. The CDR3 is made up of 16 amino acids. CDR3 sequence: CASSEDSASPSYEQYF. The CDR3 DNA sequence: TGTGCCAGCAGTGAAGATTCGGCTAGCCCAAGTTACGAGCAGTACTTC.

This clone was seen a few times. Other DNA sequences in this specimen translate into the identical CDR3. The chain carries TRBV18 and TRBJ2-7; tentatively, D is TRBD2 (6 bases). V lost 3 bases and J lost 1, with 7 bases in between. CDR1 and CDR2 (germline): KGHSH, LQKENI. The CDR3 covers 13 residues. DNA of the CDR3: TGTGCCAGCTCACCGGGAGGATCCTACGAGCAGTACTTC. Translating gives CASSPGGSYEQYF.

The chain combines TRBV7-6 with TRBJ2-5; D remains unclear. The DNA end favors TRBJ2-7, so the J call may be wrong. The CDR3 totals 12 residues. Germline assignment: CDR1 SGHVS and CDR2 FNYEAQ. The CDR3 is CASSLEICEQYF. In DNA, the CDR3 is TGTGCCAGCAGCCTAGAGATCTGCGAGCAGTACTTC.

V is TRBV19 and J is TRBJ1-1, with 7 bases matching TRBD1. CDR3 length: 13 residues. Germline loops: CDR1 LNHDA, CDR2 SQIVND (reference sequence). Trimming removed 4 bases from V and 2 bases from J; junction bases left unmatched: 1. The DNA of the CDR3 is TGTGCCAGTAGTAGGGACAGAAACACTGAAGCTTTCTTT. Amino acids: CASSRDRNTEAFF. Supplemented by reference TRBV19 and TRBJ1-1, the full variable domain reads DGGITQSPKYLFRKEGQNVTLSCEQNLNHDAMYWYRQDPGQGLRLIYYSQIVNDFQKGDIAEGYSVSREKKESFPLTVTSAQKNPTAFYLCASSRDRNTEAFFGQGTRLTVV.

The chain couples TRBV28 to TRBJ2-7, with 9 bases lining up with TRBD1. The CDR3 runs to 14 residues. With V trimmed by 4 bases and J by 2 bases, 3 bases remained unmatched. Germline assignment: CDR1 MDHEN and CDR2 SYDVKM. The CDR3 here is CASSSGQGPYEQYF. The DNA of the CDR3 is TGTGCCAGCAGTTCGGGACAGGGTCCCTACGAGCAGTACTTC.

V and J are TRBV6-1 and TRBJ2-1; D possibly corresponds to TRBD1 (6 bases). V was pared by 2 bases and J by 12 bases, with 14 bases between. The CDR3 extends over 13 amino acids. Germline V gene sequence: CDR1 MNHNS, CDR2 SASEGT. CDR3 nucleotides: TGTGCCAGCAGTGAACCCCAGACAGGCGGGCAGTTCTTC. Translating it yields CASSEPQTGGQFF.

The V and J genes are TRBV6-5 and TRBJ2-1; 7 bases match TRBD1. The CDR3 covers 13 residues. Germline CDR1 and CDR2: MNHEY and SVGAGI. The junction had 3 bases not matched to a gene; V was cut back by 8 bases and J by 2 bases. The CDR3 reads CASGQETYNEQFF. CDR3 nucleotides: TGTGCCAGCGGACAGGAAACCTACAATGAGCAGTTCTTC.

In DNA form, the CDR3 reads TGCGCCAGCAGCGGACAGCATTTCTACGAGCAGTACTTC. This sequence encodes CASSGQHFYEQYF. This chain connects TRBV5-1 to TRBJ2-7, with TRBD1 as a possible D gene (6 bases). Germline values: CDR1 SGHRS, CDR2 YFSETQ. This CDR3 is 13 amino acids long. V was cut by 4 bases and J by 3 bases, with 11 bases left in between. Combining the CDR3 with reference TRBV5-1 and TRBJ2-7 gives the whole variable domain KAGVTQTPRYLIKTRGQQVTLSCSPISGHRSVSWYQQTPGQGLQFLFEYFSETQRNKGNFPGRFSGRQFSNSRSEMNVSTLELGDSALYLCASSGQHFYEQYFGPGTRLTVT.

Here the CDR3 DNA reads TGTGCCAGCAGTTTAACCGCAGGGCGTAAGGATGGCTACACCTTC. Its protein product is CASSLTAGRKDGYTF. V usage is TRBV27 and J usage is TRBJ1-2, with D maybe TRBD1 (5 bases). V dropped 2 bases and J dropped 6 bases, with 16 bases sitting between them. Germline CDR1 MNHEY, CDR2 SMNVEV (reference sequence). The length of the CDR3 is 15 residues.

The genes are TRBV18 and TRBJ1-4; D may be TRBD1 (6 bases). V lost 4 bases, J lost 0 bases, and 12 bases lay in between. The germline V gene encodes CDR1 KGHSH and CDR2 LQKENI. CDR3 length: 16 residues. The CDR3 reads CASSLDRIATNEKLFF. CDR3 coding DNA: TGTGCCAGCTCACTCGACAGGATTGCAACTAATGAAAAACTGTTTTTT.

This chain links TRBV2 with TRBJ1-1; weak D call: TRBD1 (6 bases). Trimming removed 6 bases at V and 5 bases at J, with 16 bases between. This CDR3 has 14 amino acids. The V gene's germline CDR1 is SNHLY and CDR2 FYNNEI. The CDR3 loop reads CASRDTGRVTEAFF. The CDR3 DNA reads as TGTGCCAGCAGGGACACAGGGAGGGTTACTGAAGCTTTCTTT.

The rearrangement uses TRBV18 and TRBJ1-2; 7 bases agree with TRBD1. The J segment lost 6 bases and the V segment lost 2 bases, leaving 9 bases of the junction unmatched. CDR3 size: 15 residues. Germline CDR1 KGHSH, CDR2 LQKENI. CDR3 loop: CASSPKNSGGDGYTF. The CDR3 coding sequence is TGTGCCAGCTCACCAAAAAATTCAGGGGGAGATGGCTACACCTTC.

The chain links TRBV19 to TRBJ1-5, with 10 bases aligning to TRBD1. Trimming at V came to 1 base and at J to 3 bases, leaving 6 bases not matched to a gene. The germline CDR1 and CDR2 sequences are LNHDA and SQIVND (reference sequence). The CDR3 runs 17 residues. CDR3 DNA: TGTGCCAGTAGTATAGGGGACAGGGGTAGGATCAATCAGCCCCAGCATTTT. Translated, it gives CASSIGDRGRINQPQHF. Based on the CDR3 plus reference TRBV19 and TRBJ1-5, the full variable domain is DGGITQSPKYLFRKEGQNVTLSCEQNLNHDAMYWYRQDPGQGLRLIYYSQIVNDFQKGDIAEGYSVSREKKESFPLTVTSAQKNPTAFYLCASSIGDRGRINQPQHFGDGTRLSIL.

The chain recombines TRBV25-1 with TRBJ1-4, with 8 bases fitting TRBD1. The germline V gene encodes CDR1 MGHDK and CDR2 SYGVNS. J was trimmed by 6 bases and V by 6 bases; bases with no gene match: 9. There are 15 residues in the CDR3. CDR3 sequence reads: CASSASTGAHEKLFF. CDR3 nucleotides: TGTGCCAGCAGCGCCTCGACAGGGGCGCATGAAAAACTGTTTTTT.

The V and J genes are TRBV29-1 and TRBJ2-5; 8 bases are a match to TRBD2. The closer fit of TRBJ2-7 to the DNA end suggests the J call may be wrong. Germline CDR1 SQVTM, CDR2 ANQGSEA. The CDR3 totals 15 residues. The CDR3 DNA follows: TGCAGCGTCTCTACCCCGGGACGGGAGGGCCACGAGCAGTACTTC. This translates into CSVSTPGREGHEQYF.